This T cell receptor (beta chain) was profiled in a study of T cell responses to AZD1222 COVID-19 vaccine. Study details: Investigators merged groups given second doses at roughly 4 or roughly 12 weeks.

On this clone: Its antigen is as yet unknown.

Germline CDR1 reads MDHEN; CDR2 reads SYDVKM. Between the trimmed V and J ends, which lost 2 bases and 7 bases, there was a span of 21 bases. CDR3 size: 17 residues. Overall study findings and caveats: Baseline seropositivity occurred in only a handful of AZD1222 recipients.

Assay: immunoSEQ multiplex PCR; the TCRdb copy retains only in-frame clones and omits some. The sample lists approximately 110,000 clones; roughly 90% were seen once. V usage is TRBV28 and J usage is TRBJ2-1, with D possibly matching TRBD2 (5 bases). This TCR derives from an adult in good health. The material was peripheral blood, obtained on day 0 of AZD1222 vaccination. The chain's CDR3 is CASSLKAGAGPRNEQFF. Here the CDR3 DNA reads TGTGCCAGCAGTTTAAAGGCCGGTGCGGGCCCTCGGAATGAGCAGTTCTTC.